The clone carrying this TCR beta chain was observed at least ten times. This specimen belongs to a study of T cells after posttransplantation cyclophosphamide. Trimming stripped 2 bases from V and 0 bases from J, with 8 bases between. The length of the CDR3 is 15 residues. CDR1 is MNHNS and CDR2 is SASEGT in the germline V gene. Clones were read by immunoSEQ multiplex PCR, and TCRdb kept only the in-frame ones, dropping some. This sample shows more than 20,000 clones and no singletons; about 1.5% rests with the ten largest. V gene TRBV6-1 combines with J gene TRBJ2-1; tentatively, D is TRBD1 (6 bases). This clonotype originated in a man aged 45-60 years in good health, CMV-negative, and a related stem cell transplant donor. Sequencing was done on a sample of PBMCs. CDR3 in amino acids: CASSERQVSYNEQFF. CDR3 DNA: TGTGCCAGCAGTGAAAGACAGGTCTCCTACAATGAGCAGTTCTTC.